Shown below are 26 T cell receptor beta chains from a single sample sequenced in a study of response to subunit inactivated influenza vaccine. TCRdb reprocessed the RT-PCR reads with MiXCR, giving one entry per CDR3 protein. The table includes approximately 310,000 distinct CDR3 sequences, just over 20% detected once. Source: PBMCs from blood, taken less than 22 months after vaccination. Source of these receptors: a man aged 45-69 years who received an inactivated influenza vaccine.

V is TRBV19 and J is TRBJ2-7; 9 bases agree with TRBD1. The CDR3 runs 14 residues. Germline trimming cut 3 bases from V and 5 bases from J; bases unmatched to any gene: 5. CDR1 LNHDA and CDR2 SQIVND come from the germline V gene (reference sequence). The CDR3 protein is CASSIGQGSNEQYF. Here the CDR3 DNA reads TGTGCCAGTAGTATCGGACAGGGGTCTAACGAGCAGTACTTC.

The rearrangement links TRBV29-1 to TRBJ2-3; D tentatively fits TRBD1 or TRBD2 (6 bases each). CDR1 and CDR2 (germline): SQVTM, ANQGSEA. This CDR3 spans 13 amino acids. Trimming shortened V by 7 bases and J by 1 base, and 12 bases separated the two germline ends. The CDR3 bases are TGCAGCGGGGGGGCCGACGGCACAGATACGCAGTATTTT. Translated: CSGGADGTDTQYF.

This clonotype appeared a few times. This chain connects TRBV7-8 to TRBJ2-7; TRBD2 agrees at 11 bases. The CDR3 covers 15 residues. The V gene's germline CDR1 is SGHVS and CDR2 FQNEAQ. J was trimmed by 3 bases and V by 4 bases; bases with no gene match: 5. In DNA, the CDR3 is TGTGCCAGCAGCTCTGTAGCGGGAGGGTACTACGAGCAGTACTTC. Translation gives CASSSVAGGYYEQYF.

This clonotype showed up just a few times. This chain joins TRBV5-1 and TRBJ1-1; 7 nucleotides match TRBD1. Trimming cost V 0 bases and J 8 bases; bases outside gene matches: 13. This CDR3 comprises 16 residues. Germline V lookup: CDR1 SGHRS, CDR2 YFSETQ. This CDR3 reads CASSLARGSSSSEAFF. In DNA, the CDR3 is TGCGCCAGCAGCTTGGCCAGGGGGAGTAGTTCCTCCGAAGCTTTCTTT. Complete variable domain (other parts from reference TRBV5-1 and TRBJ1-1): KAGVTQTPRYLIKTRGQQVTLSCSPISGHRSVSWYQQTPGQGLQFLFEYFSETQRNKGNFPGRFSGRQFSNSRSEMNVSTLELGDSALYLCASSLARGSSSSEAFFGQGTRLTVV.

There are a few counts of this clonotype. CDR3: CSASKGTYRTDTQYF. DNA for the CDR3: TGCAGTGCGTCCAAGGGCACGTACCGCACAGATACGCAGTATTTT. The chain joins TRBV20-1 to TRBJ2-3; D unclear. Germline V gene sequence: CDR1 DFQATT, CDR2 SNEGSKA (reference sequence). The CDR3 contains 15 residues. The V gene lost 6 bases and the J gene lost 1 base, with 17 bases spanning the gap.

This clonotype is labeled medium-sized. The chain employs TRBV7-9 and TRBJ2-3, with TRBD1 matching 9 bases. V lost 2 bases to trimming and J lost 7 bases; unmatched junction nucleotides: 7. Germline-derived CDR1 and CDR2 are SEHNR and FQNEAQ (reference sequence). This CDR3 has 15 amino acids. The CDR3 sequence is CASSLRDREKNTQYF. CDR3 DNA: TGTGCCAGCAGCTTAAGGGACAGGGAAAAGAATACGCAGTATTTT.

The gene calls are TRBV7-2 and TRBJ1-2; no clear D. Per the germline V gene, CDR1 is SGHTA and CDR2 is FQGNSA. CDR3 size: 14 residues. V was pared by 1 base and J by 2 bases, with 8 bases between. CDR3 nucleotide sequence: TGTGCCAGCAGCTTAGATACACAAAACTATGGCTACACCTTC. This encodes CASSLDTQNYGYTF.

This clonotype appeared a few times. The V gene is TRBV4-2, the J gene TRBJ1-1; D is uncertain. Germline lookup yields CDR1 LGHNA and CDR2 YNFKEQ. The CDR3 spans 15 residues. Trimming left V 3 bases short and J 0 bases short, with 11 bases between. CDR3 protein: CASSQTSDLNTEAFF. CDR3 bases: TGTGCCAGCAGCCAGACCTCGGACCTGAACACTGAAGCTTTCTTT.

This clonotype was picked up a small number of times. The gene calls are TRBV9 and TRBJ2-3; 9 bases line up with TRBD2. The V and J ends lost 0 bases and 1 base, in that order; junction bases with no gene match: 0. Looked up from germline, CDR1 is SGDLS and CDR2 is YYNGEE. CDR3 length equals 15 residues. The CDR3 nucleotides are TGTGCCAGCAGCGTAGGCGGGAGGGGCACAGATACGCAGTATTTT. This translates into CASSVGGRGTDTQYF.

There are a few counts of this clonotype. The chain recombines TRBV11-2 with TRBJ2-7; the D gene is possibly TRBD2 (5 bases). Trimming removed 1 base at V and 4 bases at J, with 11 bases between. CDR3 length: 14 amino acids. Germline assignment: CDR1 SGHAT and CDR2 FQNNGV. The chain's CDR3 is CASSLGRELYEQYF. CDR3 sequence (DNA): TGTGCCAGCAGCTTAGGAAGGGAGCTGTACGAGCAGTACTTC.

Ten or more counts support this clonotype. This rearrangement joins TRBV27 to TRBJ1-2, with 8 bases identical to TRBD1. V shed 4 bases, J shed 7 bases, and the junction held 11 bases outside the gene matches. The length of the CDR3 is 15 residues. CDR1 and CDR2 from the germline V gene are MNHEY and SMNVEV (reference sequence). The CDR3 spells CASSSGQGNLGGYTF. The CDR3 DNA sequence: TGTGCCAGCAGTTCTGGACAGGGCAATTTGGGTGGCTACACCTTC.

The rearrangement links TRBV5-1 to TRBJ2-7; D unresolved. V gave up 2 bases and J gave up 2 bases, with 8 bases separating them. Per the germline V gene, CDR1 is SGHRS and CDR2 is YFSETQ. This CDR3 has 13 amino acids. Written as DNA, the CDR3 is TGCGCCAGCAGCTTAGGATTCCCCTACGAGCAGTACTTC. It encodes CASSLGFPYEQYF.

The CDR3 is CASSETGGAGWGELFF. DNA of the CDR3: TGTGCCAGCAGCGAGACAGGGGGCGCGGGTTGGGGGGAGCTGTTTTTT. This chain uses TRBV2 with TRBJ2-2, with 10 bases fitting TRBD1. CDR3 length: 16 amino acids. CDR1 and CDR2 (germline): SNHLY, FYNNEI. The V and J ends lost 6 bases and 8 bases, in that order; junction bases with no gene match: 12. Supplemented by reference TRBV2 and TRBJ2-2, the full variable domain reads EPEVTQTPSHQVTQMGQEVILRCVPISNHLYFYWYRQILGQKVEFLVSFYNNEISEKSEIFDDQFSVERPDGSNFTLKIRSTKLEDSAMYFCASSETGGAGWGELFFGEGSRLTVL.

This clonotype was seen a few times. V is TRBV7-2 and J is TRBJ1-6; 8 bases are shared with TRBD1. This CDR3 region has 15 residues. The trim removed 1 base at V and 10 bases at J, leaving 6 bases unmatched. CDR1 and CDR2 (germline): SGHTA, FQGNSA. As DNA, the CDR3 is TGTGCCAGCAGCTTAGGTGGCGGACAGGGATCACCCCTCCACTTT. Translating gives CASSLGGGQGSPLHF.

A few counts support this clonotype. The chain uses TRBV3-1 and TRBJ1-1, with a tentative D call TRBD1 (6 bases). Germline CDR1 LGHDT, CDR2 YNNKEL (reference sequence). The length of the CDR3 is 13 residues. Deletions cut 4 bases from V and 4 bases from J, with 10 bases between. CDR3 residues: CASSPDSSTEAFF. In DNA form, the CDR3 reads TGTGCCAGCAGCCCGGACAGTAGCACTGAAGCTTTCTTT.

V usage is TRBV20-1 and J usage is TRBJ1-2, with unresolved D. V lost 0 bases to trimming and J lost 4 bases, with 12 bases between them. CDR1 is DFQATT and CDR2 is SNEGSKA in the germline V gene (reference sequence). The CDR3 is 14 amino acids. For the CDR3, the DNA is TGCAGTGCTAGAGATCCCCGGGAGGCCTATGGCTACACCTTC. Translating gives CSARDPREAYGYTF.

This clonotype was found a few times. This sequence joins TRBV9 and TRBJ1-3; 7 positions agree with TRBD1. The CDR3 length is 16 residues. CDR1 and CDR2 from the germline V gene are SGDLS and YYNGEE. Trimming took 3 bases from V and 9 from J; bases not matched to a gene: 15. The CDR3 nucleotides read TGTGCCAGCAGCGACCCAGGAAGGGACAGAGGAGGCACCATATATTTT. Protein product: CASSDPGRDRGGTIYF.

This clonotype has more than one count but fewer than ten. The CDR3 nucleotides are TGTGCCGGGGGGTATGACAGTTATAGCAATCAGCCCCAGCATTTT. It is translated as CAGGYDSYSNQPQHF. The genes are TRBV28 and TRBJ1-5; possibly TRBD1 for D (5 bases). CDR3 length: 15 residues. The V end lost 11 bases, the J end lost 0 bases, and 17 bases lay between the germline ends. From germline, CDR1 is MDHEN and CDR2 SYDVKM.

The V call is TRBV2, the J call TRBJ1-2; possibly TRBD1 for D (5 bases). CDR1 and CDR2 from the germline V gene are SNHLY and FYNNEI. The ends were cut back, 5 bases at V and 4 bases at J, with 20 bases in the middle. The CDR3 loop spans 16 amino acids. CDR3 nucleotide sequence: TGTGCCAGCAGTCCGAAATCGGGGGGTTTCGGCTATGGCTACACCTTC. Translated: CASSPKSGGFGYGYTF.

This chain connects TRBV10-3 to TRBJ1-1; D gene ambiguous. CDR3 length: 13 amino acids. Between the trimmed V and J ends, which lost 3 bases and 1 base, there was a span of 6 bases. CDR1 and CDR2 (germline): ENHRY, SYGVKD. CDR3 residues: CAISDMGNTEAFF. DNA of the CDR3: TGTGCCATCAGTGACATGGGGAACACTGAAGCTTTCTTT.

This clonotype was picked up many times. The chain uses TRBV5-1 and TRBJ1-5, with a tentative D call TRBD1 (6 bases). The CDR3 covers 13 residues. Looked up from germline, CDR1 is SGHRS and CDR2 is YFSETQ. Trimming pared 0 bases from V and 6 bases from J, leaving 7 bases between. CDR3 residues: CASSLEGGQPQHF. The CDR3 DNA reads as TGCGCCAGCAGCTTGGAAGGGGGTCAGCCCCAGCATTTT.

J is TRBJ1-2 and V is TRBV29-1; 7 bases align to TRBD1. Germline V CDR1 and CDR2: SQVTM, ANQGSEA. V lost 5 bases to trimming and J lost 4 bases; unmatched junction nucleotides: 7. This CDR3 region has 13 residues. The CDR3 is CSVSTGDGYGYTF. CDR3 bases: TGCAGCGTTTCAACAGGGGATGGCTATGGCTACACCTTC.

This chain links TRBV6-5 with TRBJ1-6; weak D call: TRBD1 (5 bases). The CDR3 contains 15 residues. Per germline, CDR1 MNHEY and CDR2 SVGAGI. Trimming removed 0 bases from V and 9 bases from J, with 12 bases in between. The CDR3 is CASSYSIGASSPLHF. DNA of the CDR3: TGTGCCAGCAGTTACTCGATAGGGGCGAGTTCACCCCTCCACTTT.

The chain employs TRBV6-1 and TRBJ2-2; D remains ambiguous. This CDR3 is 14 amino acids long. The germline V gene encodes CDR1 MNHNS and CDR2 SASEGT. V lost 7 bases to trimming and J lost 1 base, with 10 bases between them. The CDR3 sequence is CASKKTLNTGELFF. CDR3 DNA: TGTGCCAGCAAAAAGACACTGAACACCGGGGAGCTGTTTTTT.

This clonotype was recorded a few times. The rearrangement joins TRBV6-1 to TRBJ1-2, with no clear D. Per the germline V gene, CDR1 is MNHNS and CDR2 is SASEGT. Between the trimmed V and J ends, which lost 7 bases and 3 bases, there was a span of 18 bases. CDR3 length: 15 amino acids. The CDR3, as DNA: TGTGCCAGCACCCCCTCAAGCGCACGGTACTATGGCTACACCTTC. Translated: CASTPSSARYYGYTF.

This clonotype was observed a single time. The chain has TRBV20-1 and TRBJ1-3; D is unclear. With 0 bases removed from V and 3 bases from J, the gap between germline ends came to 12 bases. Germline CDR1 is DFQATT and CDR2 is SNEGSKA (reference sequence). CDR3 length: 15 residues. The CDR3: CSARDGGSGGNTIYF. CDR3 in DNA: TGCAGTGCTAGAGATGGCGGGTCTGGTGGAAACACCATATATTTT.